Listed below are T cell receptor beta chains from one sample, sequenced in a study of blood T cell repertoires in COVID-19. The data were produced by immunoSEQ multiplex PCR, yet TCRdb's version contains in-frame clones alone and is incomplete. The sample contains 90,000 to 150,000 clones, around three quarters of which appear only once. The sequencing sample was made of peripheral blood. The receptors originated from a woman older than 75 with acute or convalescent COVID-19. Both conserved end residues are part of each CDR3. A D gene is named only where the DNA matches it firmly.

len: 15
d_gene: .
v_gene: TRBV27
j_gene: TRBJ2-7
CDR3aa: CASSLRTGPAYEQYF
CDR3nt: TGTGCCAGCAGTTTGCGCACAGGGCCAGCCTACGAGCAGTACTTC

len: 16
d_gene: TRBD1
v_gene: TRBV5-4
j_gene: TRBJ2-2
CDR3aa: CASSPERTGAGGELFF
CDR3nt: TGTGCCAGCAGCCCTGAAAGGACAGGGGCCGGCGGGGAGCTGTTTTTT

len: 14
d_gene: TRBD1
v_gene: TRBV7-9
j_gene: TRBJ1-5
CDR3aa: CASSPGGSNQPQHF
CDR3nt: TGTGCCAGCAGCCCAGGGGGAAGCAATCAGCCCCAGCATTTT

len: 15
d_gene: TRBD2
v_gene: TRBV6-5
j_gene: TRBJ2-7
CDR3aa: CASTSGGIGSYEQYF
CDR3nt: TGTGCCAGTACTAGCGGGGGGATTGGATCCTACGAGCAGTACTTC

len: 14
d_gene: .
v_gene: TRBV3-1/TRBV3-2
j_gene: TRBJ1-5
CDR3aa: CASSQDPRYQPQHF
CDR3nt: TGTGCCAGCAGCCAAGATCCGAGGTATCAGCCCCAGCATTTT

len: 14
d_gene: TRBD1
v_gene: TRBV4-2
j_gene: TRBJ1-3
CDR3aa: CASAPRDSGNTIYF
CDR3nt: TGTGCCAGCGCACCCAGGGACAGTGGAAACACCATATATTTT

len: 14
d_gene: TRBD1
v_gene: TRBV29-1
j_gene: TRBJ1-2
CDR3aa: CSVDTTGTAYGYTF
CDR3nt: TGCAGCGTGGACACAACCGGGACAGCCTATGGCTACACCTTC

len: 15
d_gene: TRBD2
v_gene: TRBV28
j_gene: TRBJ2-7
CDR3aa: CASSQTSGYLLEQYF
CDR3nt: TGTGCCAGCAGCCAGACTAGCGGTTATCTCCTCGAGCAGTACTTC

len: 16
d_gene: .
v_gene: TRBV28
j_gene: TRBJ1-5
CDR3aa: CASRSLPDYSNQPQHF
CDR3nt: TGTGCCAGCAGAAGTTTACCGGACTATAGCAATCAGCCCCAGCATTTT

len: 14
d_gene: TRBD2
v_gene: TRBV29-1
j_gene: TRBJ2-5
CDR3aa: CSVRTSGHQETQYF
CDR3nt: TGCAGCGTTCGGACTAGCGGGCATCAAGAGACCCAGTACTTC

len: 14
d_gene: TRBD2
v_gene: TRBV11-1
j_gene: TRBJ2-3
CDR3aa: CASSPGTSADTQYF
CDR3nt: TGTGCCAGCAGCCCCGGGACTAGCGCCGATACGCAGTATTTT

len: 16
d_gene: .
v_gene: TRBV27
j_gene: TRBJ2-7
CDR3aa: CALLLAPSACSYEQYF
CDR3nt: TGTGCTCTTTTGCTAGCCCCCTCGGCCTGCTCCTACGAGCAGTACTTC

len: 14
d_gene: .
v_gene: TRBV19
j_gene: TRBJ1-1
CDR3aa: CASSFRRENTEAFF
CDR3nt: TGTGCCAGTAGTTTCAGACGGGAGAACACTGAAGCTTTCTTT